This TCR beta chain is drawn from a study of a mutant IDH1 vaccine in newly diagnosed glioma. The repertoire was sequenced with immunoSEQ multiplex PCR; TCRdb's copy has only in-frame clones and lacks some. The sample has more than 55,000 clones; around 84% are singletons. Time point described: week 35, safety follow-up. A single vaccine dose contained 300 ug of mutant IDH1 20-mer peptide, and topical imiquimod was used with it. From germline, CDR1 is MNHEY and CDR2 SMNVEV (reference sequence). The CDR3 spans 14 residues. V was shortened by 2 bases and J by 5 bases, with 9 bases between the two germline ends. Turning to this clone: Its target is not known.

The specimen comprised PBMCs, sampled from a glioma patient whose treatment included an IDH1 peptide vaccine. The genes are TRBV27 and TRBJ2-2; no clear D. The source of this sequence is a man in his thirties or forties with glioma. The CDR3 region is CASSLHRGTGELFF. The CDR3 nucleotides read TGTGCCAGCAGTTTACACCGTGGTACCGGGGAGCTGTTTTTT.